This TCR beta chain was profiled in a study of CD8+CD57+ T cells in acquired aplastic anemia. It was patients with CD8+CD57+ cell expansion by flow cytometry who were chosen for sequencing. CDR3 length equals 13 residues. Germline CDR1 and CDR2: SGHRS and YFSETQ. The V end was cut by 4 bases, the J end by 4 bases, with 11 bases between. Genomic DNA constituted the template upon which TCR beta VDJ and CDR3 profiling was performed. TCRdb independently ran MiXCR on the reads; one entry per CDR3 protein. This table has 75,000 to 80,000 distinct CDR3 sequences, roughly 72% appearing once. The study, taken as a whole, reports: Approximately 28 CD8+ CDR3 sequences were shared between patients and controls.

A word on this clonotype: Its specificity is not known.

The sequenced material came from sorted CD4+, CD8+, or CD8+CD57+ T cells (not recorded which) from PBMCs. The sequence came from a human donor with aplastic anemia. The chain uses TRBV5-1 and TRBJ2-5; D not certain. DNA of the CDR3: TGCGCCAGCAGCCACGTAAAGGGAGAGACCCAGTACTTC. Translated, it gives CASSHVKGETQYF.